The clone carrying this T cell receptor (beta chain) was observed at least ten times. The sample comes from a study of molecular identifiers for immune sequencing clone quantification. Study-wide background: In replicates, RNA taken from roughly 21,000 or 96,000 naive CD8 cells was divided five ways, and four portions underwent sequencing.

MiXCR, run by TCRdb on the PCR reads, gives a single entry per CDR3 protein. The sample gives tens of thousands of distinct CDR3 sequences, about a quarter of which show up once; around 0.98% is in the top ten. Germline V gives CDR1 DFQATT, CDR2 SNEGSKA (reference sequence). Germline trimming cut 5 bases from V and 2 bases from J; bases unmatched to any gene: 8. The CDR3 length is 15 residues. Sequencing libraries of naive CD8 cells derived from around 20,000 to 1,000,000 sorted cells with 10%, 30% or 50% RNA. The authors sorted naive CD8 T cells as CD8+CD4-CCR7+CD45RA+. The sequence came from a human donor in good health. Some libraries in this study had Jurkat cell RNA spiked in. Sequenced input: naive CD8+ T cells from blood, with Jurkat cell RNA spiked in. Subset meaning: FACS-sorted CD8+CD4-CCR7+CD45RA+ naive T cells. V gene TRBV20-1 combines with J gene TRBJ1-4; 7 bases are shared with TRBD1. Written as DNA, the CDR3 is TGCAGTGCTTCCCGTCCACAGGGGACTAATGAAAAACTGTTTTTT. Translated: CSASRPQGTNEKLFF.